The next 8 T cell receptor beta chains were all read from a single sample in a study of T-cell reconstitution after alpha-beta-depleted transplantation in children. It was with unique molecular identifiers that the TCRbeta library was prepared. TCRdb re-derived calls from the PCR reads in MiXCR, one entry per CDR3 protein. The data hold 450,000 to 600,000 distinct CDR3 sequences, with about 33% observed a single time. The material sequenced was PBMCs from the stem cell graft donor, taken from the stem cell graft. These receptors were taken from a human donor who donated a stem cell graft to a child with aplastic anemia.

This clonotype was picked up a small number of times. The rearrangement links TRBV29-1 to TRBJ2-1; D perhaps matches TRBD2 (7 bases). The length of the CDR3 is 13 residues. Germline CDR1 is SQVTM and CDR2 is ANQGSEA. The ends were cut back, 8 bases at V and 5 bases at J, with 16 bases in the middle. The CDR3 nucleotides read TGCAGCACCCGGGCGGGGGCCAACAATGAGCAGTTCTTC. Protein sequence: CSTRAGANNEQFF.

The CDR3 sequence is CASSSLSWGQGGEAFF. CDR3 DNA: TGTGCCAGCTCTTCCCTATCCTGGGGACAGGGGGGTGAAGCTTTCTTT. The gene calls are TRBV18 and TRBJ1-1; 11 nucleotides agree with TRBD1. This CDR3 is built from 16 residues. The J segment lost 7 bases and the V segment lost 6 bases, leaving 13 bases of the junction unmatched. CDR1 is KGHSH, CDR2 LQKENI, per germline.

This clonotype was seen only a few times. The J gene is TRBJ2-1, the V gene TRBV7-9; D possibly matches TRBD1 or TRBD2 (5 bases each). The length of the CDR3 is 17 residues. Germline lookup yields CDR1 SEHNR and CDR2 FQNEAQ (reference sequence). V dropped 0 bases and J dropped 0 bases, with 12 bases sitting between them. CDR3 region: CASSLATGPSSYNEQFF. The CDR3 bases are TGTGCCAGCAGCTTAGCCACGGGGCCGAGCTCCTACAATGAGCAGTTCTTC.

CDR3 in amino acids: CASSLPRGQDARTEAFF. CDR3 in DNA: TGTGCCAGCAGCCTACCCAGGGGACAGGATGCTCGCACTGAAGCTTTCTTT. The V call is TRBV7-9, the J call TRBJ1-1; 8 bases match TRBD1. V shed 5 bases, J shed 4 bases, and the junction held 15 bases outside the gene matches. CDR3 length: 17 residues. Germline V CDR1 and CDR2: SEHNR, FQNEAQ (reference sequence).

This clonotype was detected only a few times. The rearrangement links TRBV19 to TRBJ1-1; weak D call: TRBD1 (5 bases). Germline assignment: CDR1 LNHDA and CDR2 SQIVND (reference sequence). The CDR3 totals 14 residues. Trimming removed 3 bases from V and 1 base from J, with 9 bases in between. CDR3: CASSIGGANTEAFF. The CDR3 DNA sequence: TGTGCCAGTAGTATTGGGGGTGCGAACACTGAAGCTTTCTTT.

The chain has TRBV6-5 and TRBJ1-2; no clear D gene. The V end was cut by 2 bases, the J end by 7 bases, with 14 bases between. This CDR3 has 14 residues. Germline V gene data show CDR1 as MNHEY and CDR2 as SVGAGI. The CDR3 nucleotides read TGTGCCAGCAGTTACGGTGGCTCCAACCCTGGCTACACCTTC. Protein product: CASSYGGSNPGYTF.

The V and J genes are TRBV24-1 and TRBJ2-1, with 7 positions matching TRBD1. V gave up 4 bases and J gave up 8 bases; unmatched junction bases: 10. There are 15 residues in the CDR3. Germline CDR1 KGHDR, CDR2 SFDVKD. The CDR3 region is CATSEQGQFHDEQFF. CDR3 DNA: TGTGCCACCAGTGAACAGGGACAGTTTCACGATGAGCAGTTCTTC.

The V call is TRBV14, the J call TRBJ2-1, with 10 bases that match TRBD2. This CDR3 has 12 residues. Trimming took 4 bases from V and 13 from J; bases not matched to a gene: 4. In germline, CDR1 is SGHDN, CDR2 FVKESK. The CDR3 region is CASSPGLAIQFF. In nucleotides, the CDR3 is TGTGCCAGCAGCCCGGGACTAGCGATCCAGTTCTTC.